This TCR beta chain was captured in a study of cytomegalovirus exposure and HLA in healthy donors. This clone was seen only a few times. The primer mix had 60 Vbeta and 13 Jbeta primers. This table comes from immunoSEQ multiplex PCR, and its TCRdb copy is limited to in-frame clones, with some not included. The profile shows nearly 110,000 clones, approximately 71% of them singletons. The CDR3 loop spans 13 amino acids. Sequencing was done on a sample of PBMCs. This sequence originates from a middle-aged man in good health and CMV-seronegative. The gene calls are TRBV21-1 and TRBJ1-1. TRBV21-1 is classified as a pseudogene. CDR3 region: CASSKRRTNEAFF. CDR3 sequence (DNA): TGTGCCAGCAGCAAGAGGAGGACTAATGAAGCTTTCTTT.